This T cell receptor (beta chain) was captured in a study of Ad26.COV2.S vaccination and SARS-CoV-2 variants. Study-wide background: Donor joined the COV1001 Ad26.COV2.S trial arm. The authors gave Ad26.COV2.S intramuscularly, either once or twice 56 days apart. General study points: The analyses of TCR breadth and depth may have understated the size of total T cell responses.

As for treatment: roughly 18 received Ad26.COV2.S at low or high dose, single or two shots; a few received placebo; per-sample allocation not given. The study sampled participants on day 63 after the first vaccine or placebo injection. A Boston adult aged 18-55 years was the donor. Assay: immunoSEQ multiplex PCR; the TCRdb copy retains only in-frame clones and omits some. The table records 430,000 or so clones, about nine tenths of them present only once. Worth noting for this clone: What it binds is not known.

CDR3 size: 15 residues. Trimming removed 5 bases at V and 5 bases at J, with 16 bases between. The germline CDR1 and CDR2 sequences are SGHTA and FQGNSA. J is TRBJ1-5 and V is TRBV7-2, with a weak D call TRBD1 (5 bases). The source material was peripheral blood, sampled in a trial of Ad26.COV2.S vaccine versus placebo. The sequence came from a person aged 18-65 years who received the Ad26.COV2.S COVID-19 vaccine or a placebo. Here the CDR3 DNA reads TGTGCCAGCAGCGACGGGACGGAGGATTATCAGCCCCAGCATTTT. It translates to CASSDGTEDYQPQHF.